This T cell receptor (beta chain) stems from a study of human T cells and chemical hapten exposure. About the study: Investigators sensitized approximately 2 cm by approximately 2 cm of upper inner arm skin with 2% DPC. During the roughly 25-week study period, patients had diphenylcyclopropenone applied to the scalp every week.

Trimming took 0 bases from V and 7 from J, leaving 7 bases between them. This CDR3 is 14 amino acids long. The germline CDR1 and CDR2 sequences are WNHNN and SYGVQD (reference sequence). Via MiXCR, TCRdb re-called the RACE reads, giving one row per CDR3 protein. The sample has roughly 40,000 distinct CDR3 sequences; 12% are singletons. Time point meaning: patch test 3, about 24 weeks after DPC sensitization. The treatment is: therapeutic diphenylcyclopropenone sensitization with weekly scalp DPC. Total RNA came from unfractionated whole blood. The rearrangement uses TRBV10-1 and TRBJ1-6; D gene uncertain. Sequenced material: whole blood, taken in connection with sensitization to the hapten diphenylcyclopropenone (DPC). This clonotype originated in a middle-aged woman with alopecia areata. Some clones in this sample may be carry-over from other donors' samples. The CDR3: CASSESRANSPLHF. In DNA, the CDR3 is TGCGCCAGCAGTGAGTCTAGGGCGAATTCACCCCTCCACTTT.